This T cell receptor beta chain originates from a study of T-cell reconstitution after alpha-beta-depleted transplantation in children. Preparing the TCRbeta library involved the use of unique molecular identifiers. From the PCR reads, TCRdb called clonotypes with MiXCR, one entry per CDR3 protein. The sample has about 540,000 distinct CDR3 sequences, 15% to 20% seen once; the top ten hold roughly 3.3%. Trimming took off 0 bases at V and 4 bases at J, with 16 bases between the two ends. Germline V gives CDR1 LGHDT, CDR2 YNNKEL (reference sequence). The CDR3 consists of 16 residues. This clonotype was seen a few times.

The sequencing here drew on PBMCs from the stem cell graft donor, taken from the stem cell graft. The TCR comes from a human donor who donated a stem cell graft to a child with acute lymphoblastic leukemia. This chain joins TRBV3-1 and TRBJ2-7; D is perhaps TRBD2 (6 bases). CDR3 in DNA: TGTGCCAGCAGCCAAGATACGGGGGTAGGCGGTTACGAGCAGTACTTC. As protein: CASSQDTGVGGYEQYF.